One sample yielded the 8 T cell receptor beta chains listed below, sequenced in a study of shared clonotypes between healthy human individuals. Clones were read by immunoSEQ multiplex PCR, and TCRdb kept only the in-frame ones, dropping some. The sample contains about 490,000 clones, 70% to 80% of which appear only once. Sequenced material: PBMCs. All receptors derive from a middle-aged woman in good health. Some clones in this sample may be carry-over from other donors' samples.

The gene calls are TRBV28 and TRBJ1-4; D unresolved. From germline, CDR1 is MDHEN and CDR2 SYDVKM. V was pared by 6 bases and J by 1 base, with 12 bases between. CDR3 length: 15 residues. The CDR3: CASSLSFGTNEKLFF. Written as DNA, the CDR3 is TGTGCCAGCAGCCTTTCATTCGGAACTAATGAAAAACTGTTTTTT.

In regard to this clone: A much larger clone differs from this one at a single base, so this may be a read error. The chain recombines TRBV30 with TRBJ2-7; TRBD1 matches 8 bases. The V gene's germline CDR1 is GTSNPN and CDR2 SVGIG (reference sequence). The CDR3 sequence is 14 residues long. The CDR3 nucleotides are TGTGCCTGGAGTGTCGCAGGGGGCGGCTACGGGCAGTACTTC. It specifies CAWSVAGGGYGQYF.

This chain joins TRBV11-2 and TRBJ2-7; possibly TRBD2 for D (6 bases). This CDR3 has 14 residues. CDR1 SGHAT and CDR2 FQNNGV come from the germline V gene. Trimming cost V 4 bases and J 6 bases, with 16 bases left between them. CDR3 in DNA: TGTGCCAGCAGCTCCCCTAGGCGGGGTGGCGAGCAGTACTTC. It codes for CASSSPRRGGEQYF.

This clone was detected only once. The chain has TRBV6-1 and TRBJ1-2; the match to TRBD1 covers 7 bases. The V and J ends lost 0 bases and 7 bases, in that order; junction bases with no gene match: 8. Germline V CDR1 and CDR2: MNHNS, SASEGT. The CDR3 loop spans 15 amino acids. The CDR3 sequence: CASSEALRQGGGYTF. CDR3 DNA: TGTGCCAGCAGTGAAGCGCTTCGACAGGGCGGTGGCTACACCTTC.

The rearrangement uses TRBV28 and TRBJ2-7; D gene unclear. The V end lost 11 bases, the J end lost 1 base, and 9 bases lay between the germline ends. Germline loops: CDR1 MDHEN, CDR2 SYDVKM. The CDR3 consists of 11 residues. This CDR3 reads CAGSESYEQYF. CDR3 in DNA: TGTGCCGGATCCGAGTCCTACGAGCAGTACTTC.

J is TRBJ1-3 and V is TRBV14; 9 bases align to TRBD1. With V trimmed by 4 bases and J by 5 bases, 12 bases remained unmatched. CDR3 length: 17 residues. Looked up from germline, CDR1 is SGHDN and CDR2 is FVKESK. Here the CDR3 reads CASSPLDGTGSRNTIYF. The CDR3 DNA sequence: TGTGCCAGCAGCCCACTCGACGGGACAGGGTCAAGAAACACCATATATTTT.

The rearrangement joins TRBV7-2 to TRBJ2-7; D unresolved. The CDR3 has 14 residues. CDR1 is SGHTA, CDR2 FQGNSA, per germline. V was cut by 1 base and J by 3 bases, with 10 bases left in between. CDR3 loop: CASSLGPEVYEQYF. CDR3 sequence (DNA): TGTGCCAGCAGCTTAGGACCCGAGGTCTACGAGCAGTACTTC.

The chain is built from TRBV11-2 and TRBJ2-1, with D hard to call. Trimming took off 5 bases at V and 8 bases at J, with 10 bases between the two ends. The CDR3 contains 12 residues. CDR1 and CDR2 from the germline V gene are SGHAT and FQNNGV. CDR3 loop: CASSRTLDEQFF. The CDR3, as DNA: TGTGCCAGCAGCAGAACCTTGGATGAGCAGTTCTTC.